This is a list of T cell receptor beta chains from one sample in a study of T cells in Graves' hyperthyroidism and ophthalmopathy. Via MiXCR, TCRdb re-called the multiplex PCR reads, giving one row per CDR3 protein. Of hundreds of thousands of distinct CDR3 sequences listed, less than 20% are singletons. The sequenced sample was blood. These receptors came from a man aged 35-49 years with Graves' ophthalmopathy. CDR3s include the opening cysteine and the closing phenylalanine or tryptophan. D genes are given only for firm matches. Some rows have no size entry. The others give once, few or many, or a class for an expanded clone.

D	V	size	J	CDR3	DNA
NA	TRBV12-3/TRBV12-4	many	TRBJ1-5	CASGPSNQPQHF	TGTGCCAGCGGCCCTAGCAATCAGCCCCAGCATTTT
NA	TRBV29-1	few	TRBJ1-1	CSVPGQLTEAFF	TGCAGCGTCCCAGGACAGCTCACTGAAGCTTTCTTT
NA	TRBV9	NA	TRBJ2-3	CASSLQGGTADTQYF	TGTGCCAGCAGCTTACAGGGAGGGACTGCAGATACGCAGTATTTT
TRBD2	TRBV6-1	few	TRBJ2-1	CASRSSGRLEQFF	TGTGCCAGCAGGTCTAGCGGGAGGTTAGAGCAGTTCTTC
NA	TRBV4-1	NA	TRBJ1-1	CASSQDGGPRYEAFF	TGCGCCAGCAGCCAAGACGGGGGGCCAAGGTATGAAGCTTTCTTT
NA	TRBV5-1	NA	TRBJ1-1	CASSLNWGYTEAFF	TGCGCCAGCAGCTTGAACTGGGGCTACACTGAAGCTTTCTTT
NA	TRBV20-1	few	TRBJ2-7	CSARDLASYEQYF	TGCAGTGCTAGAGATCTAGCGAGCTACGAGCAGTACTTC
NA	TRBV6-2/TRBV6-3	few	TRBJ2-5	CASSPTGAIGTQYF	TGTGCCAGCAGCCCGACTGGAGCCATCGGGACCCAGTACTTC
NA	TRBV30	many	TRBJ2-4	CAWTPGGAEGKNIQYF	TGTGCCTGGACTCCTGGCGGGGCAGAGGGCAAAAACATTCAGTACTTC
NA	TRBV28	many	TRBJ2-1	CASSPEGRNEQFF	TGTGCCAGCAGCCCTGAGGGTCGGAATGAGCAGTTCTTC
TRBD1	TRBV6-2/TRBV6-3	many	TRBJ2-7	CASRNRGREQYF	TGTGCCAGCAGAAACAGGGGGCGCGAGCAGTACTTC
NA	TRBV10-3	NA	TRBJ2-1	CAINHRRSSYNEQFF	TGTGCCATCAACCATCGGCGCTCCTCCTACAATGAGCAGTTCTTC
NA	TRBV29-1	NA	TRBJ2-2	CSVVTWGTTGELFF	TGCAGCGTCGTTACCTGGGGGACAACCGGGGAGCTGTTTTTT
NA	TRBV5-6	NA	TRBJ2-3	CASSLDRVSDTQYF	TGTGCCAGCAGCTTGGATAGGGTGTCAGATACGCAGTATTTT
NA	TRBV4-3	few	TRBJ1-1	CASSQVGGTTEALF	TGCGCCAGCAGCCAAGTAGGGGGGACGACTGAAGCTCTCTTT
TRBD2	TRBV19	NA	TRBJ2-1	CASSKRLAGTYNEQFF	TGTGCCAGTAGTAAACGACTAGCGGGGACATACAATGAGCAGTTCTTC
TRBD1	TRBV29-1	few	TRBJ2-7	CSGTGSSYEQYF	TGCAGCGGGACAGGGAGCTCCTACGAGCAGTACTTC
TRBD1	TRBV28	NA	TRBJ2-4	CASSPSGQGRDIQYF	TGTGCCAGCAGCCCCTCGGGACAGGGGCGGGACATTCAGTACTTC
NA	TRBV7-9	once	TRBJ2-2	CASSLGVLRDTGELFF	TGTGCCAGCAGCTTAGGTGTGCTGAGGGACACCGGGGAGCTGTTTTTT
NA	TRBV5-1	few	TRBJ1-6	CASSFLPGSPALHF	TGCGCCAGCAGCTTCTTGCCGGGATCTCCCGCCCTCCACTTT
TRBD1	TRBV6-1	NA	TRBJ1-3	CANSDAGQGNTIYF	TGTGCCAACAGTGATGCCGGACAGGGCAACACCATATATTTT
NA	TRBV12-3/TRBV12-4	NA	TRBJ2-3	CASSPGVRDSDTQYF	TGTGCCAGCAGCCCAGGGGTCAGGGACTCAGATACGCAGTATTTT
TRBD1	TRBV12-3/TRBV12-4	few	TRBJ2-1	CASSAPGQGINEQFF	TGTGCCAGTAGCGCACCGGGACAGGGTATCAATGAGCAGTTCTTC
NA	TRBV9	few	TRBJ1-2	CASSVTGSYGYTF	TGTGCCAGCAGCGTAACAGGGAGCTATGGCTACACCTTC
TRBD1	TRBV11-2	few	TRBJ2-4	CASSDRALYF	TGTGCCAGCAGCGACAGGGCTTTGTACTTC
NA	TRBV18	NA	TRBJ1-2	CASSELGDNYGYTF	TGTGCCAGCTCAGAACTCGGCGATAACTATGGCTACACCTTC
NA	TRBV30	few	TRBJ2-2	CAWSVLSYTGELFF	TGTGCCTGGAGTGTACTAAGCTACACCGGGGAGCTGTTTTTT
NA	TRBV20-1	few	TRBJ1-3	CSARGDGNTIYF	TGCAGTGCTAGAGGGGACGGAAACACCATATATTTT
NA	TRBV6-1	many	TRBJ2-7	CASSHNGAYEQYF	TGTGCCAGCAGCCACAATGGCGCCTACGAGCAGTACTTC
NA	TRBV12-3/TRBV12-4	few	TRBJ2-7	CASSRRRESYEQYF	TGTGCCAGCAGCCGTCGCAGGGAAAGCTACGAGCAGTACTTC
TRBD2	TRBV5-6	NA	TRBJ2-5	CASSAPPTSGQYQETQYF	TGTGCCAGCAGCGCACCACCGACTAGCGGGCAGTACCAAGAGACCCAGTACTTC
TRBD2	TRBV9	once	TRBJ2-2	CASSAPPGTRDTGELFF	TGTGCCAGCAGCGCACCCCCCGGGACTAGGGACACCGGGGAGCTGTTTTTT
NA	TRBV30	many	TRBJ2-1	CAWGERVRNEQFF	TGTGCCTGGGGCGAAAGGGTAAGAAATGAGCAGTTCTTC
NA	TRBV5-1	many	TRBJ2-7	CASSLWGGADEQYF	TGCGCCAGCAGCTTGTGGGGGGGGGCCGACGAGCAGTACTTC
TRBD2	TRBV6-2/TRBV6-3	few	TRBJ2-1	CASSSTSGLSSYNEQFF	TGTGCCAGCAGTTCGACTAGCGGGTTAAGCTCCTACAATGAGCAGTTCTTC
TRBD1	TRBV30	NA	TRBJ1-5	CAWSTTGADQPQHF	TGTGCCTGGAGTACTACAGGGGCAGATCAGCCCCAGCATTTT
NA	TRBV7-8	NA	TRBJ1-3	CASAVSGNTIYF	TGTGCCAGCGCGGTCTCTGGAAACACCATATATTTT
NA	TRBV28	few	TRBJ1-6	CASSSGTSPLHF	TGTGCCAGCAGTTCAGGGACATCACCCCTCCACTTT
NA	TRBV7-9	few	TRBJ2-3	CASSLTGSDWRTDTQYF	TGTGCCAGCAGCTTAACCGGCTCTGACTGGCGCACAGATACGCAGTATTTT
NA	TRBV12-3/TRBV12-4	many	TRBJ1-1	CASSPTGSTEAFF	TGTGCCAGCAGCCCTACCGGGTCCACTGAAGCTTTCTTT
NA	TRBV30	many	TRBJ2-7	CAWSYYRDPRGYEQYF	TGTGCCTGGAGTTACTACCGGGACCCAAGGGGGTACGAGCAGTACTTC
TRBD2	TRBV12-3/TRBV12-4	many	TRBJ2-3	CASSPRVGRGVWDTDTQYF	TGTGCCAGCAGTCCAAGGGTCGGGCGGGGGGTGTGGGACACAGATACGCAGTATTTT
NA	TRBV11-2	many	TRBJ2-7	CASSPAAYEQYF	TGTGCCAGCAGTCCTGCGGCTTACGAGCAGTACTTC
TRBD1	TRBV18	many	TRBJ2-1	CASSPGTAQFNEQFF	TGTGCCAGCTCGCCCGGGACAGCGCAGTTCAATGAGCAGTTCTTC
TRBD1	TRBV7-3	NA	TRBJ1-3	CASSQVRGGGQPFSGNTIYF	TGTGCCAGCAGCCAAGTGAGGGGCGGGGGACAGCCTTTTTCTGGAAACACCATATATTTT
NA	TRBV24-1	NA	TRBJ2-5	CATSTGKLQETQYF	TGTGCCACCAGTACAGGGAAACTTCAAGAGACCCAGTACTTC
TRBD1	TRBV12-3/TRBV12-4	many	TRBJ1-1	CASSRQGMNTEAFF	TGTGCCAGCAGCCGACAGGGGATGAACACTGAAGCTTTCTTT